This T cell receptor beta chain was identified during a study of T cells in Graves' hyperthyroidism and ophthalmopathy. Notes on the study in general: Most thyroid clonotypes expanded above 0.001 appeared in blood too.

Researchers amplified the TCR beta CDR3 regions from RNA transcripts. A set of HTBI primers served as the primers for a first-round RT-PCR of the TCR CDR3. TCRdb reprocessed the multiplex PCR reads with MiXCR, giving one entry per CDR3 protein. The table lists about 300,000 distinct CDR3 sequences, 25% of them singletons, with 20% to 30% in the top ten. In this sample, this clonotype turned up many times. Its target is not known. A sample of blood taken at first hyperthyroidism diagnosis preceded any ophthalmopathy symptoms. From germline, CDR1 is SQVTM and CDR2 ANQGSEA. The V gene end was trimmed by 7 bases and the J gene end by 4 bases; junction bases not matched to a gene: 6. The CDR3 is made up of 13 amino acids.

Sequenced: blood. The receptor comes from a man between 40 and 49 years old with Graves' hyperthyroidism that later progressed to Graves' ophthalmopathy. The chain is built from TRBV29-1 and TRBJ2-5; 10 bases are shared with TRBD1. The DNA of the CDR3 is TGCAGCGCCGAGAGGGACAGGGGAGAGACCCAGTACTTC. The encoded protein is CSAERDRGETQYF. The variable domain in full, completed from reference TRBV29-1 and TRBJ2-5, reads SAVISQKPSRDICQRGTSLTIQCQVDSQVTMMFWYRQQPGQSLTLIATANQGSEATYESGFVIDKFPISRPNLTFSTLTVSNMSPEDSSIYLCSAERDRGETQYFGPGTRLLVL.